What follows are 9 T cell receptor beta chains derived from one specimen sequenced in a study of T-cell memory formation after mild COVID-19. A single record per CDR3 protein comes from TCRdb applying MiXCR to the 5' RACE reads. The sample lists around 300,000 distinct CDR3 sequences; 19% were seen once. The sample comprised PBMCs or a T cell subset sorted from them (not recorded which). These receptors were obtained from a young man who had mild COVID-19 (a few samples of this study predate the infection). Cell type and time point are not known.

This clonotype was seen a handful of times. The chain links TRBV4-1 to TRBJ2-1; D is ambiguous. The CDR3 covers 11 residues. Germline CDR1 MGHRA, CDR2 YSYEKL. V lost 5 bases and J lost 8, with 7 bases in between. Here the CDR3 reads CASSARDEQFF. For the CDR3, the DNA is TGCGCCAGCAGCGCGCGCGATGAGCAGTTCTTC.

In this sample, this clonotype turned up a few times. V usage is TRBV7-8 and J usage is TRBJ2-2; 7 bases map to TRBD1. The ends lost 4 bases at V and 1 base at J; junction bases unmatched: 3. Germline loops: CDR1 SGHVS, CDR2 FQNEAQ. The CDR3 has 15 residues. The chain's CDR3 is CASSYRTGNTGELFF. As DNA, the CDR3 is TGTGCCAGCAGCTATAGGACAGGGAACACCGGGGAGCTGTTTTTT. Full variable domain (outside the CDR3, taken from reference TRBV7-8 and TRBJ2-2): GAGVSQSPRYKVAKRGQDVALRCDPISGHVSLFWYQQALGQGPEFLTYFQNEAQLDKSGLPSDRFFAERPEGSVSTLKIQRTQQEDSAVYLCASSYRTGNTGELFFGEGSRLTVL.

The rearrangement uses TRBV24-1 and TRBJ2-3, with a possible D match to TRBD1 (5 bases). The V gene lost 0 bases and the J gene lost 4 bases, with 13 bases spanning the gap. The CDR3 contains 16 residues. The germline gives CDR1 KGHDR, CDR2 SFDVKD. As DNA, the CDR3 is TGTGCCACCAGTGATTTGGGGTCCGAAGGGGCAGATACGCAGTATTTT. As protein: CATSDLGSEGADTQYF.

The chain carries TRBV10-3 and TRBJ2-4; 8 positions agree with TRBD1. Germline values: CDR1 ENHRY, CDR2 SYGVKD. V dropped 3 bases and J dropped 1; count of bases not matched to a gene: 2. The CDR3 has 15 amino acids. In DNA, the CDR3 is TGTGCCATCAGTGATTACAGGGGGGCCAAAAACATTCAGTACTTC. This sequence encodes CAISDYRGAKNIQYF.

The sample holds a few counts of this clonotype. The chain combines TRBV11-2 with TRBJ2-5; the match to TRBD2 covers 10 bases. Per the germline V gene, CDR1 is SGHAT and CDR2 is FQNNGV. The CDR3 has 17 residues. The V gene end was trimmed by 0 bases and the J gene end by 7 bases; junction bases not matched to a gene: 11. The CDR3 reads CASSLDPSGGAWGTQYF. For the CDR3, the DNA is TGTGCCAGCAGCTTAGATCCAAGCGGGGGGGCTTGGGGGACCCAGTACTTC.

The chain has TRBV18 and TRBJ2-5; either TRBD1 or TRBD2 may supply D (5 bases each). With 2 bases removed from V and 11 bases from J, the gap between germline ends came to 15 bases. CDR1 KGHSH and CDR2 LQKENI come from the germline V gene. The CDR3 has 13 amino acids. The CDR3 sequence: CASSPAGAGQQYF. For the CDR3, the DNA is TGTGCCAGCTCACCAGCCGGGGCAGGCCAACAGTACTTC.

Only a few counts were recorded for this clonotype. In nucleotides, the CDR3 is TGTGCCAGCAGTTACGAAGGAGGCAATCAGCCCCAGCATTTT. It specifies CASSYEGGNQPQHF. V usage is TRBV6-2 or TRBV6-3 and J usage is TRBJ1-5; D is unresolved. Deletions cut 2 bases from V and 2 bases from J, with 7 bases between. Germline lookup yields CDR1 MNHEY and CDR2 SVGEGT. This CDR3 is built from 14 residues.

The CDR3 protein is CASSPPNDRGRYEQYF. Here the CDR3 DNA reads TGTGCCAGCAGCCCTCCGAACGACAGGGGGAGGTACGAGCAGTACTTC. The chain carries TRBV14 and TRBJ2-7; 9 nucleotides align to TRBD1. CDR1 and CDR2 from the germline V gene are SGHDN and FVKESK. This CDR3 is built from 16 residues. V shed 4 bases and J 4 bases; nucleotides not matched to a gene: 11. The full variable domain, its missing parts supplied by reference TRBV14 and TRBJ2-7, is EAGVTQFPSHSVIEKGQTVTLRCDPISGHDNLYWYRRVMGKEIKFLLHFVKESKQDESGMPNNRFLAERTGGTYSTLKVQPAELEDSGVYFCASSPPNDRGRYEQYFGPGTRLTVT.

This sequence joins TRBV28 and TRBJ1-2; TRBD1 matches 9 bases. Germline V gene lookup returns CDR1 MDHEN and CDR2 SYDVKM. This CDR3 is built from 16 residues. Trimming cost V 6 bases and J 9 bases; bases outside gene matches: 17. CDR3 amino acids: CASRGTGFVIWKSYTF. The CDR3 nucleotides read TGTGCCAGCAGAGGGACAGGGTTTGTGATATGGAAGAGCTACACCTTC.